This paragraph reports one TCR beta chain. It has no known antigen specificity. Nothing much larger sits one base from this clone, and base qualities are not available. The sample belongs to a study of blood T cell repertoires in COVID-19 (TCRdb year 2020). About the full investigation: Samples covering the acute and convalescent phases of COVID-19 were provided by collaborators in the United States, Italy and Spain. The material from the prospective study consisted of cDNA or gDNA derived from T cells, B-cell-depleted T cells, or PBMCs. Subjects who had been exposed to COVID-19, were actively infected with it, or had recovered from it provided the deeply sampled blood TCRbeta repertoires that made up the dataset. A freely available public database, intended as a resource for researchers studying the immune response to SARS-CoV-2, is where the repertoires were released. The samples were drawn from the first 160 participants of the ongoing ImmuneRACE study and from 950 to 1,500 subjects provided by 6 global collaborators. The sample metadata nearly always contained a de-identified subject ID, COVID-19 status, age in years and sex. Where HLA class I and class II types were available, the types were taken from metadata supplied by the sample provider, not from assay-based typing. Findings and caveats that apply to the study as a whole: The amount of clinical and demographic metadata varied by source and participant and was provided uncurated.

The V and J ends are trimmed by 2 bases and 8 bases, leaving 17 bases between them. CDR1 SGHRS and CDR2 YFSETQ were looked up in the germline V gene. The CDR3 sequence holds 15 residues, the cysteine and phenylalanine included. The only DNA kept is the CDR3, 45 bases in frame from the first base. TCRbeta CDR3 regions were amplified from genomic DNA using the immunoSEQ Assay, a bias-controlled multiplex PCR. Processing in the source paper ran as follows. The number of nucleated cells in each sample was estimated by amplification of reference gene primers within the assay. To quantify the absolute abundance of each unique TCRbeta CDR3 rearrangement, sequence reads were collapsed and filtered. For each sample, productive Simpson clonality was calculated as the square root of Simpson's diversity index across productive rearrangements. TCRdb stores this immuneACCESS table with in-frame sequences only. Part of the clones is absent; in the studies checked, under half of the shortfall reflects unresolved V genes, and no reason is known for the rest. Clone size and V and J calls were adopted from that table, with D and trimming inferred from the DNA. The sample table shows around 300,000 clones, and around 87% are seen once. The ten largest clones take up 1% of the sample.

Each collaborating institution followed its own protocols to collect whole blood in K2EDTA tubes. For TCRbeta analysis, collaborator samples were shipped as frozen whole blood, as isolated PBMCs, or as DNA extracted from either sample type. This chain is built from TRBV5-1 and TRBJ2-1; 7 matching bases give a weak D call of TRBD1. Input material: peripheral blood. The source is a man aged 45 to 65 with active or convalescent COVID-19. At the DNA level, the sequence is TGCGCCAGCAGCTTTGGGCGGGGAGGACAGGATGAGCAGTTCTTC. This sequence encodes CASSFGRGGQDEQFF.